This T cell receptor beta chain stems from a study of T-cell reconstitution after alpha-beta-depleted transplantation in children (dated by TCRdb to the mid-2010s). About the full investigation: T-cell immune reconstitution after TCRalphabeta/CD19-depleted allogeneic hematopoietic cell transplantation in children was quantitatively tracked in the study by means of TCR repertoire profiling.

This clonotype was detected ten times or more. It has no known antigen specificity. Base qualities are missing; no much larger clone stands one base away. V is pruned by 4 bases and J by 7 bases, leaving 12 bases of the junction without a gene match. The germline V gene yields SGDLS for CDR1 and YYNGEE for CDR2. The CDR3, cysteine through phenylalanine, is 18 amino acids long. The DNA shown is the 54-base CDR3, in frame from base 1. Library preparation used PCR. Sequencing took place on an Illumina HiSeq 2500. TCR libraries were prepared with molecular barcoding, using unique molecular identifiers to normalize TCRbeta repertoire quantification. The raw public data were reprocessed by TCRdb itself: fastp quality trimming at Q25, MiXCR clonotype calling, in-frame beta chains only. Every CDR3 protein is listed once, alongside the most common genes and DNA of its rows. For this sample the table gives approximately 390,000 distinct CDR3 sequences, of which approximately 10% were detected only once. The ten largest clones capture roughly 5% of the sample.

This specimen was PBMCs from the stem cell graft donor, taken from the stem cell graft. The TCR sequence derives from a human donor who donated a stem cell graft to a child with acute myeloid leukemia. The chain links TRBV9 with TRBJ2-2; TRBD2 lines up with 14 middle nucleotides. The CDR3 reads as follows: CASSTGRGLAGEGGELFF. The nucleotides are TGTGCCAGCAGCACGGGTCGGGGACTAGCGGGAGAGGGCGGGGAGCTGTTTTTT.